A single sample is the source of the 19 T cell receptor beta chains below, sequenced in a study of T cell responses to AZD1222 COVID-19 vaccine. Only in-frame clones appear in the TCRdb table, and some are missing; sequencing was by immunoSEQ multiplex PCR. The sample includes about 46,000 clones, about 90% of them seen just once. Sample: peripheral blood, taken 28 days after the second AZD1222 dose. These TCRs come from an adult who received the AZD1222 COVID-19 vaccine.

CDR3 coding DNA: TGTGCCAGCAGCTTGGAGGGACAGGGCGGCCAGCCCCAGCATTTT. It encodes CASSLEGQGGQPQHF. V is TRBV5-8 and J is TRBJ1-5; 9 nucleotides align to TRBD1. Germline CDR1 SGHTS, CDR2 YDEGEE. V was pared by 0 bases and J by 7 bases, with 5 bases of the junction left unmatched. CDR3 length equals 15 residues.

This chain uses TRBV13 with TRBJ2-3; D is perhaps TRBD2 (5 bases). Germline values: CDR1 PRHDT, CDR2 FYEKMQ (reference sequence). This CDR3 has 15 amino acids. The V end lost 3 bases, the J end lost 0 bases, and 10 bases lay between the germline ends. The CDR3, as DNA: TGTGCCAGCAGCTTTAAACCGGGGAGCACAGATACGCAGTATTTT. It translates to CASSFKPGSTDTQYF.

This clone was detected a few times. This chain joins TRBV11-2 and TRBJ2-7; D unclear. V lost 1 base and J 1 base, leaving 8 bases between the germline ends. The CDR3 runs 14 residues. CDR1 is SGHAT and CDR2 is FQNNGV in the germline V gene. For the CDR3, the DNA is TGTGCCAGCAGCTTAGGAGGTCCGTCCTACGAGCAGTACTTC. Amino acid sequence: CASSLGGPSYEQYF.

This clone was seen a single time. The genes are TRBV5-1 and TRBJ2-2, with D perhaps matching TRBD1 (5 bases). In germline, CDR1 is SGHRS, CDR2 YFSETQ. Trimming took off 0 bases at V and 7 bases at J, with 16 bases between the two ends. This CDR3 has 16 residues. CDR3 coding DNA: TGCGCCAGCAGCTTGGTTCCAGGGCGATTTATCGGGGAGCTGTTTTTT. Encoded protein: CASSLVPGRFIGELFF.

The chain joins TRBV19 to TRBJ2-4; perhaps TRBD2 as D (7 bases). Germline loops: CDR1 LNHDA, CDR2 SQIVND (reference sequence). Trimming removed 4 bases at V and 12 bases at J, with 16 bases between. This CDR3 comprises 13 residues. CDR3 loop: CASSNERGGSQYF. The CDR3 DNA reads TGTGCCAGTAGTAATGAAAGGGGGGGCTCTCAGTACTTC.

The rearrangement joins TRBV2 to TRBJ2-5; weak D call: TRBD1 (7 bases). Germline V lookup: CDR1 SNHLY, CDR2 FYNNEI. This CDR3 region has 14 residues. Trimming took 5 bases from V and 4 from J, leaving 14 bases between them. CDR3 nucleotide sequence: TGTGCCAGCAGTCCCCGGAGGGGGCTAGAGACCCAGTACTTC. Its protein product is CASSPRRGLETQYF.

J is TRBJ1-5 and V is TRBV6-5; 7 bases map to TRBD1. The CDR3 totals 13 residues. Losses at the gene ends were 11 bases for V and 4 bases for J; bases not matched to a gene: 8. Germline V lookup: CDR1 MNHEY, CDR2 SVGAGI. The CDR3 region is CASRGDPNQPQHF. For the CDR3, the DNA is TGTGCCTCCAGGGGGGATCCAAATCAGCCCCAGCATTTT.

The chain joins TRBV11-3 to TRBJ2-7; D perhaps matches TRBD2 (5 bases). CDR1 and CDR2 (germline): SGHNT, YENEEA. This CDR3 comprises 14 residues. V was pared by 5 bases and J by 3 bases, with 14 bases between. The CDR3 here is CASSPGSNLYEQYF. As DNA, the CDR3 is TGTGCCAGCAGCCCGGGGTCTAACCTCTACGAGCAGTACTTC.

The chain is built from TRBV10-3 and TRBJ2-7; tentative D call: TRBD1 (6 bases). This CDR3 has 16 residues. Trimming shortened V by 2 bases and J by 0 bases, and 14 bases separated the two germline ends. Looked up from germline, CDR1 is ENHRY and CDR2 is SYGVKD. The CDR3 DNA sequence: TGTGCCATCAGTGAGCGTGGGACACCTAGCTCCTACGAGCAGTACTTC. Protein: CAISERGTPSSYEQYF.

The rearrangement joins TRBV28 to TRBJ2-5, with TRBD1 identical over 9 bases. Germline trimming cut 7 bases from V and 7 bases from J; bases unmatched to any gene: 10. This CDR3 has 14 amino acids. From germline, CDR1 is MDHEN and CDR2 SYDVKM. This chain's CDR3 is CASNNRGRGGTQYF. CDR3 DNA: TGTGCCAGCAACAACAGGGGGCGCGGTGGGACCCAGTACTTC.

The chain employs TRBV6-5 and TRBJ2-7; 7 bases fit TRBD2. The V segment lost 10 bases and the J segment 3 bases; nucleotides outside the gene matches: 9. CDR1 is MNHEY and CDR2 is SVGAGI in the germline V gene. The CDR3 loop spans 13 amino acids. The CDR3 DNA follows: TGTGCCAACGCAGCGGGACCGGGCTACGAGCAGTACTTC. Translated: CANAAGPGYEQYF.

The rearrangement uses TRBV10-3 and TRBJ2-3; 7 bases fit TRBD2. J was trimmed by 2 bases and V by 10 bases; bases with no gene match: 3. The CDR3 is 12 amino acids. Germline V CDR1 and CDR2: ENHRY, SYGVKD. The CDR3 nucleotides are TGTGCCACCGGGACTAACACAGATACGCAGTATTTT. Translation: CATGTNTDTQYF.

This clone was found once. The CDR3 nucleotides are TGTGCCAGTAGTAAAATGACAGGCCTGAACGCTTTCTTT. It codes for CASSKMTGLNAFF. The chain carries TRBV19 and TRBJ1-1; D possibly corresponds to TRBD1 (6 bases). The CDR3 sequence is 13 residues long. Germline V gene sequence: CDR1 LNHDA, CDR2 SQIVND (reference sequence). The ends were cut back, 4 bases at V and 11 bases at J, with 17 bases in the middle.

The CDR3 DNA reads as TGTGCCAGCAGCCTTGAGCTATCCGTCAATGAGCAGTTCTTC. Translating gives CASSLELSVNEQFF. The chain has TRBV9 and TRBJ2-1; D remains unclear. Trimming removed 4 bases from V and 6 bases from J, with 14 bases in between. Germline CDR1 and CDR2: SGDLS and YYNGEE. The CDR3 contains 14 residues.

The V call is TRBV19, the J call TRBJ2-2; D is uncertain. Germline V CDR1 and CDR2: LNHDA, SQIVND (reference sequence). The CDR3 sequence is 14 residues long. V lost 2 bases and J lost 3, with 7 bases in between. CDR3 nucleotide sequence: TGTGCCAGTAGTATAAAGTTCGACACCGGGGAGCTGTTTTTT. This gives the protein CASSIKFDTGELFF.

The chain uses TRBV25-1 and TRBJ1-4, with 9 bases identical to TRBD1. The CDR3 consists of 16 residues. CDR1 MGHDK and CDR2 SYGVNS come from the germline V gene. After removal of 4 bases from V and 4 bases from J, the junction contained 7 bases not matched to a gene. The CDR3 sequence: CASSVSGTGFNEKLFF. In DNA, the CDR3 is TGTGCCAGCAGTGTGTCCGGGACAGGGTTTAATGAAAAACTGTTTTTT.

The genes are TRBV5-1 and TRBJ1-3, with D hard to call. The length of the CDR3 is 14 residues. Trimming took off 3 bases at V and 3 bases at J, with 10 bases between the two ends. Germline CDR1 is SGHRS and CDR2 is YFSETQ. DNA of the CDR3: TGCGCCAGCAGCTCTGAAGCAGGTGGAAACACCATATATTTT. It specifies CASSSEAGGNTIYF.

The chain employs TRBV11-2 and TRBJ2-7; TRBD2 matches 9 bases. Germline loops: CDR1 SGHAT, CDR2 FQNNGV. The CDR3 has 16 amino acids. The J segment lost 6 bases and the V segment lost 2 bases, leaving 11 bases of the junction unmatched. CDR3 sequence (DNA): TGTGCCAGCAGCTTAACTTCTTCTAGCGGGACTGGCGAGCAGTACTTC. This gives the protein CASSLTSSSGTGEQYF.

There are a few counts of this clone. The rearrangement uses TRBV6-6 and TRBJ1-1, with D hard to call. V gave up 6 bases and J gave up 3 bases, with 11 bases separating them. From germline, CDR1 is MNHNY and CDR2 SVGAGI (reference sequence). CDR3 size: 13 residues. The DNA of the CDR3 is TGTGCCAGCAGCCCAGACAAATACACTGAAGCTTTCTTT. It specifies CASSPDKYTEAFF.